Many counts were recorded for the clone carrying this T cell receptor (beta chain). Its antigen is not identified. This sample was included in a study of T cells in Graves' hyperthyroidism and ophthalmopathy. Study as a whole: Peripheral blood samples were taken at initial diagnosis, prior to any treatment.

Diagnoses used clinical symptoms, serum thyroxine and TRAb, thyroid ultrasound and orbital computed tomography. The CDR3 length is 14 residues. Germline trimming cut 4 bases from V and 3 bases from J; bases unmatched to any gene: 9. Looked up from germline, CDR1 is DFQATT and CDR2 is SNEGSKA (reference sequence). Broader study findings: Median prediction lead before ophthalmopathy onset was 6.5 months with the model. Researchers found most expanded thyroid clonotypes above 0.001 in blood as well.

Amplification targeted TCR beta CDR3 regions from RNA transcripts. Carried out on the TCR CDR3, a first-round RT-PCR used the HTBI primer set. TCRdb re-analysed the multiplex PCR reads in MiXCR, keeping a single row per CDR3 protein. This sample has hundreds of thousands of distinct CDR3 sequences, with around 15% found just once. The sample was blood. The TCR originated in a woman aged 50 to 65 with Graves' ophthalmopathy. The V gene is TRBV20-1, the J gene TRBJ2-7, with 7 positions matching TRBD1. The CDR3 spells CSAKTGRFFYEQYF. The CDR3 DNA reads as TGCAGTGCTAAGACAGGGAGATTTTTCTACGAGCAGTACTTC.